The clone carrying this T cell receptor (beta chain) was counted a few times. Its matching antigen is unknown. Not enrolled were patients with uncontrolled infection, other autoimmune disease, pregnancy or lactation. Around 9.8 ml fresh peripheral blood yielded the PBMCs. The sample belongs to a study of T cells in Graves' hyperthyroidism and ophthalmopathy. Findings and limits, study-wide: Blood also contained most expanded thyroid clonotypes above 0.001.

V shed 8 bases, J shed 8 bases, and the junction held 12 bases outside the gene matches. Germline V gene data show CDR1 as GTSNPN and CDR2 as SVGIG (reference sequence). The CDR3 has 14 amino acids. Template material for amplifying TCR beta CDR3 regions consisted of RNA transcripts. Researchers ran a first-round RT-PCR on the TCR CDR3 using the HTBI primer set. TCRdb called the multiplex PCR reads again in MiXCR, with one record for every CDR3 protein. The sample carries 500,000 to 650,000 distinct CDR3 sequences, more than 15% recorded once. V is TRBV30 and J is TRBJ2-1; 10 nucleotides agree with TRBD2. This receptor was taken from a woman in her late teens or twenties with Graves' ophthalmopathy. Sequenced: blood. The CDR3 nucleotides are TGTGCCGGACCACCTCCTAGCGGGAGTGATGAGCAGTTCTTC. Translating it yields CAGPPPSGSDEQFF.